The clone carrying this TCR beta chain was seen more than once but under ten times. Its antigen remains unidentified. A single record per CDR3 protein comes from TCRdb applying MiXCR to the RT-PCR reads. This table has 630,000 or so distinct CDR3 sequences, roughly 14% appearing once. Germline CDR1 reads DFQATT; CDR2 reads SNEGSKA (reference sequence). CDR3 length: 15 residues. Trimming removed 1 base from V and 7 bases from J; junction bases left unmatched: 8. These data belong to a study of response to subunit inactivated influenza vaccine. Findings and caveats of the study: Authors suggested each seasonal flu vaccination may recruit only limited numbers of new T cells.

The receptor was derived from a man aged 45-60 years who received an inactivated influenza vaccine. The sample here was PBMCs from blood, taken 11 to 12 days after vaccination. The chain combines TRBV20-1 with TRBJ2-1, with 9 bases matching TRBD1. The CDR3 loop is CSARGGTGMVNEQFF. CDR3 in DNA: TGCAGTGCTAGAGGCGGGACAGGGATGGTGAATGAGCAGTTCTTC.